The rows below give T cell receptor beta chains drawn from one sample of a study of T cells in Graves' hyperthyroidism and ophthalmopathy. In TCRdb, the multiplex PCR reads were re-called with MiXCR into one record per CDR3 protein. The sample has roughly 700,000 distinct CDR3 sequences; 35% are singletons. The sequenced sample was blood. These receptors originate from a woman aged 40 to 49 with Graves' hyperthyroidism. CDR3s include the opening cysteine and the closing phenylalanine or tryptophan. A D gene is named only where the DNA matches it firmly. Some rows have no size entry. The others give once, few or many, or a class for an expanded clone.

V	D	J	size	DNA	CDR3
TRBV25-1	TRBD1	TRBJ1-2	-	TGTGCCACCTTCGGACAGGCTAACTATGGCTACACCTTC	CATFGQANYGYTF
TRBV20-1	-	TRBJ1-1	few	TGCAGTGCCCCTAGACACTTGAACACTGAAGCTTTCTTT	CSAPRHLNTEAFF
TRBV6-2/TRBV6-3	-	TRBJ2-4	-	TGTGCCAGCAGTTACGGGGAAAACATTCAGTACTTC	CASSYGENIQYF
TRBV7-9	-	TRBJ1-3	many	TGTGCCAGCAGCCCCACCGGGACACTAGGAAACACCATATATTTT	CASSPTGTLGNTIYF
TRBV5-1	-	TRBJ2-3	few	TGCGCCAGCAGCTTGTCGACAGGATCAGATACGCAGTATTTT	CASSLSTGSDTQYF
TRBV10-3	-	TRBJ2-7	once	TGTGCCATCAGCCAAGGAACCTACGAGCGGTACTTC	CAISQGTYERYF
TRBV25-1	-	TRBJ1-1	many	TGTGCCAGCAGTGAATATTCGGGGTTGGCTGAAGCTTTCTTT	CASSEYSGLAEAFF
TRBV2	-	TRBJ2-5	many	TGTGCCAGCAGTGGATGGAGGGTTGGAGAGACCCAGTACTTC	CASSGWRVGETQYF
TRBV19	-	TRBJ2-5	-	TGTGCCAGTAGTACCCAGGGTTGGGAGACCCAGTACTTC	CASSTQGWETQYF
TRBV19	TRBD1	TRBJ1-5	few	TGTGCCAGTAGCCGACAGGGGGCGGAGGGCAATCAGCCCCAGCATTTT	CASSRQGAEGNQPQHF
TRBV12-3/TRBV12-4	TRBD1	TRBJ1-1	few	TGTGCCAGCAGTGCGACGGCCGGGACAGGGGGCACTGAAGCTTTCTTT	CASSATAGTGGTEAFF
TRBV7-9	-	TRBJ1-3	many	TGTGCCAGCAGCTTAATTGAGGGAAACACCATATATTTT	CASSLIEGNTIYF
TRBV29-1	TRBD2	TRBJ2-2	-	TGCAGCGTTGGGCTAGCGGGGGGCGGGGAGCTGCTTTTT	CSVGLAGGGELLF
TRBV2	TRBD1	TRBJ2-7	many	TGTGCCAGCAGTCCGGGACAGGGCTTGGAGTACTTC	CASSPGQGLEYF
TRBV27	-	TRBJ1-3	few	TGTGCCAGCAGCATCAGGGGAGGTGGAAACACCATATATTTT	CASSIRGGGNTIYF
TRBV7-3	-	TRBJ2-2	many	TGTGCCAGCAGCTTAAGACCGCTATCAACCGGGGAGCTGTTTTTT	CASSLRPLSTGELFF
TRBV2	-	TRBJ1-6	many	TGTGCCAGCAGTGAGGGGAGCGGTTCACCCCTCCACTTT	CASSEGSGSPLHF
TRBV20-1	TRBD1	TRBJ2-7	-	TGCAGTGCTAGAAAGCGGGACAGGGACTACGAGCAGTACTTC	CSARKRDRDYEQYF
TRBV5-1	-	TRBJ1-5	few	TGCGCCAGCAGCCAAGATCTATATGACAGGACACCCCAGCATTTT	CASSQDLYDRTPQHF
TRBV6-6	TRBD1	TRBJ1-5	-	TGTGCCAGCAGTTACTTACAGGGGGCTGGTCAGCCCCAGCATTTT	CASSYLQGAGQPQHF
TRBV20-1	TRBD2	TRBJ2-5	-	TGCAGTGCCCCTATGGGGCTAGCGGGGAAAGAGACCCAGTACTTC	CSAPMGLAGKETQYF
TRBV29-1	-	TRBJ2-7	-	TGCAGCGTACGTACAGGGCAAGGATACGAGCAGTACTTC	CSVRTGQGYEQYF
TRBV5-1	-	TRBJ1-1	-	TGCGCCAGCAGCTTGGTTTATAGGACACCGAACACTGAAGCTTTCTTT	CASSLVYRTPNTEAFF